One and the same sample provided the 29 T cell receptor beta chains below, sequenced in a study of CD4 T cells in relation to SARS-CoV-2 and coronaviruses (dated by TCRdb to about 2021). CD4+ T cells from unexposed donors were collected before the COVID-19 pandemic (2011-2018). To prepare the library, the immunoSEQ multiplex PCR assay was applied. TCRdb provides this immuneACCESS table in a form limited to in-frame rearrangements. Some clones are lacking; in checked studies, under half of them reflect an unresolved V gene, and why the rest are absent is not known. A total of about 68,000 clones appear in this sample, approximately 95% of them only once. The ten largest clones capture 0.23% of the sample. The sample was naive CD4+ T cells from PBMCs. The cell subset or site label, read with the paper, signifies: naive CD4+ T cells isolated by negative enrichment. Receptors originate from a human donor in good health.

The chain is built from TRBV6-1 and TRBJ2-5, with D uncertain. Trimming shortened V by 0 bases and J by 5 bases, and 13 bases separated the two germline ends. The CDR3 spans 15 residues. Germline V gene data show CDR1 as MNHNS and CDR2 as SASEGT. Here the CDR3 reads CASSEAPRPRETQYF. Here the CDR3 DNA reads TGTGCCAGCAGTGAAGCACCACGACCCCGGGAGACCCAGTACTTC.

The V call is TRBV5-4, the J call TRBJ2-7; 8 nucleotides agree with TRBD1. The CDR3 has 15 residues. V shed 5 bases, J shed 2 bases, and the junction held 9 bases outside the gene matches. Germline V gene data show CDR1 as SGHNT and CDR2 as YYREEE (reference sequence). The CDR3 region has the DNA TGTGCCAGCAGAGTGGACAGGGCGGGCCCCTACGAGCAGTACTTC. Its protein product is CASRVDRAGPYEQYF. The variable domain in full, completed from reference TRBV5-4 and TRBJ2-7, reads ETGVTQSPTHLIKTRGQQVTLRCSSQSGHNTVSWYQQALGQGPQFIFQYYREEENGRGNFPPRFSGLQFPNYSSELNVNALELDDSALYLCASRVDRAGPYEQYFGPGTRLTVT.

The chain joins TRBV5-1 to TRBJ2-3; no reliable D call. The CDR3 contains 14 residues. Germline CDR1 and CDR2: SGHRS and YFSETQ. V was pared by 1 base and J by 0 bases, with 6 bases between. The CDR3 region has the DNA TGCGCCAGCAGCTTGTACGGAAGCACAGATACGCAGTATTTT. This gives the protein CASSLYGSTDTQYF.

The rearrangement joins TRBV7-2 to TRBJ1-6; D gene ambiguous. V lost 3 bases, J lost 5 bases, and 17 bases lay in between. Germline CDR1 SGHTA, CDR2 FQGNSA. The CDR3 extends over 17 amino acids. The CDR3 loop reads CASSLYAVNTNNSPLHF. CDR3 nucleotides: TGTGCCAGCAGCTTGTACGCCGTGAATACCAATAATTCACCCCTCCACTTT. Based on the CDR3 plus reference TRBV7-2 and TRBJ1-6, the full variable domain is GAGVSQSPSNKVTEKGKDVELRCDPISGHTALYWYRQSLGQGLEFLIYFQGNSAPDKSGLPSDRFSAERTGGSVSTLTIQRTQQEDSAVYLCASSLYAVNTNNSPLHFGNGTRLTVT.

The CDR3: CASRRQGFEKLFF. In nucleotides, the CDR3 is TGCGCCAGCCGCAGACAGGGATTTGAAAAACTGTTTTTT. The gene calls are TRBV5-1 and TRBJ1-4; 7 bases map to TRBD1. CDR1 SGHRS and CDR2 YFSETQ come from the germline V gene. J gave up 7 bases and V 7 bases, and 7 bases lay outside the gene matches. The length of the CDR3 is 13 residues. The full variable domain, completed using reference TRBV5-1 and TRBJ1-4, is KAGVTQTPRYLIKTRGQQVTLSCSPISGHRSVSWYQQTPGQGLQFLFEYFSETQRNKGNFPGRFSGRQFSNSRSEMNVSTLELGDSALYLCASRRQGFEKLFFGSGTQLSVL.

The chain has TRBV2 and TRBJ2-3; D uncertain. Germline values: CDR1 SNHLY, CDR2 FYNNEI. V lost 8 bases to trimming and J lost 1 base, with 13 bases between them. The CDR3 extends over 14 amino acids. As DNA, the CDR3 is TGTGCCAGCTCCTTATTAACTGGCACAGATACGCAGTATTTT. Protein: CASSLLTGTDTQYF. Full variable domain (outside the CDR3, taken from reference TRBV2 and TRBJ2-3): EPEVTQTPSHQVTQMGQEVILRCVPISNHLYFYWYRQILGQKVEFLVSFYNNEISEKSEIFDDQFSVERPDGSNFTLKIRSTKLEDSAMYFCASSLLTGTDTQYFGPGTRLTVL.

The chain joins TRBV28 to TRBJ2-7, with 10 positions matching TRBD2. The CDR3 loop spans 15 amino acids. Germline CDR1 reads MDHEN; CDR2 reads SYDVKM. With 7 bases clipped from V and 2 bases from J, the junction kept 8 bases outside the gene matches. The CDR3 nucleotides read TGTGCCAGCACCCGAGCGGGAGGGCCCCCCTACGAGCAGTACTTC. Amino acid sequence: CASTRAGGPPYEQYF.

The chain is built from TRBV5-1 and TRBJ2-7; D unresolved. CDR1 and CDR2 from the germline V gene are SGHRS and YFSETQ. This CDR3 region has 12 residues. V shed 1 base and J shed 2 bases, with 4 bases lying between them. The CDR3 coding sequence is TGCGCCAGCAGCTTGCGGCCCTACGAGCAGTACTTC. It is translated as CASSLRPYEQYF.

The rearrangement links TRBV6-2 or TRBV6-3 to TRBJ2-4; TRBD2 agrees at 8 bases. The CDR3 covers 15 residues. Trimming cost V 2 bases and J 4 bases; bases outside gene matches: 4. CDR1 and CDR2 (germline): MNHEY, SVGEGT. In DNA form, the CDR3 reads TGTGCCAGCAGTTACAGGGGACTAGAGAAAAACATTCAGTACTTC. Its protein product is CASSYRGLEKNIQYF.

CDR3 in DNA: TGTGCCAGCAGCGCGGACGGGGGGGGCTACACCTTC. Translating it yields CASSADGGGYTF. The chain joins TRBV7-9 to TRBJ1-2, with D possibly matching TRBD1 (5 bases). This CDR3 is built from 12 residues. The germline V gene has CDR1 SEHNR and CDR2 FQNEAQ (reference sequence). V lost 5 bases and J 8 bases, leaving 12 bases between the germline ends.

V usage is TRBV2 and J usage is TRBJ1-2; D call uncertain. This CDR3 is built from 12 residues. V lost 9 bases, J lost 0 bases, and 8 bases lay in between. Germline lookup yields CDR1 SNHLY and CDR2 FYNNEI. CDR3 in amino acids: CASRAANYGYTF. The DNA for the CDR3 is TGTGCCAGTAGGGCAGCTAACTATGGCTACACCTTC. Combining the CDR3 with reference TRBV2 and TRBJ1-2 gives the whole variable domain EPEVTQTPSHQVTQMGQEVILRCVPISNHLYFYWYRQILGQKVEFLVSFYNNEISEKSEIFDDQFSVERPDGSNFTLKIRSTKLEDSAMYFCASRAANYGYTFGSGTRLTVV.

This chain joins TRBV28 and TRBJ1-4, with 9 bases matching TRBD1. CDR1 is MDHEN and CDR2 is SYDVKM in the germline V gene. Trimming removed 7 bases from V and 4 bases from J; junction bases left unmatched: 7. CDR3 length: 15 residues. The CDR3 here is CASIRGGQGNEKLFF. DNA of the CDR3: TGTGCCAGCATCCGGGGGGGACAGGGTAATGAAAAACTGTTTTTT.

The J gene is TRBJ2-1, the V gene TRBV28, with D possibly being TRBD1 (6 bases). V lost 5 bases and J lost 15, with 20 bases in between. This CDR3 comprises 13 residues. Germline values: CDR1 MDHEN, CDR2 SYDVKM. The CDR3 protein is CASSPPPGHHMFF. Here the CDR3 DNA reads TGTGCCAGCAGTCCACCCCCGGGACACCATATGTTCTTC.

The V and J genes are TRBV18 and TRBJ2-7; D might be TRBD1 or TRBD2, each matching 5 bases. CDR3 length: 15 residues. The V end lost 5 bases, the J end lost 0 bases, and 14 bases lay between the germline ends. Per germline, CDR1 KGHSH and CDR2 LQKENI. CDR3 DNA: TGTGCCAGCTCAGACGGGACCGCCAGCTCCTACGAGCAGTACTTC. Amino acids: CASSDGTASSYEQYF.

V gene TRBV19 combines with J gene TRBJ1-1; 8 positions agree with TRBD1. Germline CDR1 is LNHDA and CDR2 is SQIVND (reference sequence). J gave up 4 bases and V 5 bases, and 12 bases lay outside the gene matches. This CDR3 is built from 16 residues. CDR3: CASSPQGGYYRTEAFF. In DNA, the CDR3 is TGTGCCAGTAGTCCACAGGGGGGTTATTACCGCACTGAAGCTTTCTTT. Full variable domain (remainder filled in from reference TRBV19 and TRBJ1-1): DGGITQSPKYLFRKEGQNVTLSCEQNLNHDAMYWYRQDPGQGLRLIYYSQIVNDFQKGDIAEGYSVSREKKESFPLTVTSAQKNPTAFYLCASSPQGGYYRTEAFFGQGTRLTVV.

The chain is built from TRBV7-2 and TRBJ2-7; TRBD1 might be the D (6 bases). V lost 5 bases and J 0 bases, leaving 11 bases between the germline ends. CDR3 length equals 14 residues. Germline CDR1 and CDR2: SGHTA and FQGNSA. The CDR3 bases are TGTGCCAGCAGCCGGTACAGGGACTCCTACGAGCAGTACTTC. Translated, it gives CASSRYRDSYEQYF.

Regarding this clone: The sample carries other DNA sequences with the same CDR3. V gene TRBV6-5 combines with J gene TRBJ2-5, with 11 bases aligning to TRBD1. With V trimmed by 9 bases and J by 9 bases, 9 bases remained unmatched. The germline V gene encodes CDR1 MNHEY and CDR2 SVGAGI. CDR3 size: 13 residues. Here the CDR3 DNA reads TGTGCCAGTCGAAGGACAGGGGGCGGGTCCCAGTACTTC. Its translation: CASRRTGGGSQYF.

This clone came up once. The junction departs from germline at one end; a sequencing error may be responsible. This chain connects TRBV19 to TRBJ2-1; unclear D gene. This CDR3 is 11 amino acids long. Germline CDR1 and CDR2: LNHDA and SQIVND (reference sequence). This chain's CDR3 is CASSIGGIPVF. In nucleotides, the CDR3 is TGTGCCAGTAGTATAGGAGGCATCCCCGTCTTC.

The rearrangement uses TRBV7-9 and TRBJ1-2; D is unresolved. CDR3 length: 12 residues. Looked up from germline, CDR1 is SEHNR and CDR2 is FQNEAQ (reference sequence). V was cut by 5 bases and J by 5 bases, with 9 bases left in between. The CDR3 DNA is TGTGCCAGCAGCCGGGATTTATATGGCTACACCTTC. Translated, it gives CASSRDLYGYTF.

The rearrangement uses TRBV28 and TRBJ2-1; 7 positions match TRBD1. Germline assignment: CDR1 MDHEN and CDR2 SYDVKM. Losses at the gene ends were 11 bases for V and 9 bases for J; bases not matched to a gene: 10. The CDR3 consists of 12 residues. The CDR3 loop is CAAREGAGEQFF. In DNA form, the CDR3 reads TGTGCCGCTAGAGAGGGGGCCGGTGAGCAGTTCTTC. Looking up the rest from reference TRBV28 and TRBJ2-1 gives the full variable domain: DVKVTQSSRYLVKRTGEKVFLECVQDMDHENMFWYRQDPGLGLRLIYFSYDVKMKEKGDIPEGYSVSREKKERFSLILESASTNQTSMYLCAAREGAGEQFFGPGTRLTVL.

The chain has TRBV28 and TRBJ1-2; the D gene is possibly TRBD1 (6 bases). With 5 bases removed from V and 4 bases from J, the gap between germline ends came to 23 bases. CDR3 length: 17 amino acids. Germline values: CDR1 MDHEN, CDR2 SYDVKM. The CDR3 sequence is CASSRPTSAQGAYGYTF. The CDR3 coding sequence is TGTGCCAGCAGTCGGCCCACTTCGGCACAGGGAGCCTATGGCTACACCTTC.

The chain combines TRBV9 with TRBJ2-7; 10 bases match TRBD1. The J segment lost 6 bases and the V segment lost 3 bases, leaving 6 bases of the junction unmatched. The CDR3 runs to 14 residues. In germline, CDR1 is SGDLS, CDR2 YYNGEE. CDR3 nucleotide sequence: TGTGCCAGCAGCGGGGGACAGGGGTTTGCCGAGCAGTACTTC. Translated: CASSGGQGFAEQYF.

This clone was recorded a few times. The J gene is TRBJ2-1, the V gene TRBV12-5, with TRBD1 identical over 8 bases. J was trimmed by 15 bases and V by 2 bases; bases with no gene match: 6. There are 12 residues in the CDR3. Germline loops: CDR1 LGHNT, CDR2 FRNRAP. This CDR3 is CASGLWNRGWFF. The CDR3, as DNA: TGTGCTAGTGGTTTGTGGAACAGGGGGTGGTTCTTC.

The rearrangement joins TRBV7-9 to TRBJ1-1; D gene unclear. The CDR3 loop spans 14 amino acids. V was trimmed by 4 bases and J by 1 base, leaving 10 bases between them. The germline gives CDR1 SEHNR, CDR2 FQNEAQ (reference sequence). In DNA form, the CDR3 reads TGTGCCAGCAGCTACGGGAGGGCGAACACTGAAGCTTTCTTT. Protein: CASSYGRANTEAFF.

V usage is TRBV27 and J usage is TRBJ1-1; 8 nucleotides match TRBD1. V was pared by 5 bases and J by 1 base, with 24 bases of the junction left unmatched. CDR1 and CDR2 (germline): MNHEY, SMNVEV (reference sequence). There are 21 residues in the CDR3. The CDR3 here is CASSQRGQGARNWRANTEAFF. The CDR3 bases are TGTGCCAGCAGTCAAAGGGGTCAGGGGGCGAGGAATTGGCGGGCGAACACTGAAGCTTTCTTT.

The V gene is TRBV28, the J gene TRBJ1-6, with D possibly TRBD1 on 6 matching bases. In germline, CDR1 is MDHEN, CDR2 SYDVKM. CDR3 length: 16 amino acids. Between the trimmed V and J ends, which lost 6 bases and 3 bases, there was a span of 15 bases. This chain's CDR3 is CASRRPGTNYNSPLHF. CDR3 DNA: TGTGCCAGCAGACGCCCCGGGACAAACTATAATTCACCCCTCCACTTT. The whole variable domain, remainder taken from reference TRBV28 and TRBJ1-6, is DVKVTQSSRYLVKRTGEKVFLECVQDMDHENMFWYRQDPGLGLRLIYFSYDVKMKEKGDIPEGYSVSREKKERFSLILESASTNQTSMYLCASRRPGTNYNSPLHFGNGTRLTVT.

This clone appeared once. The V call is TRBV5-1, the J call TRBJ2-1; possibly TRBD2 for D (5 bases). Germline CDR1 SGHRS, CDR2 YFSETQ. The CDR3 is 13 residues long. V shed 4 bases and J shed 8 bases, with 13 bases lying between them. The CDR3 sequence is CASSHLVEDEQFF. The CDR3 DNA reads TGCGCCAGCAGCCATTTAGTGGAGGATGAGCAGTTCTTC.

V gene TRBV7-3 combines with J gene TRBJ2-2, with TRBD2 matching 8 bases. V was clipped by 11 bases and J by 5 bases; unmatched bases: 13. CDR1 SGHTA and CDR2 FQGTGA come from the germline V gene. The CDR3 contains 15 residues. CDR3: CASSRGGARTGELFF. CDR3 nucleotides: TGTGCCTCGAGCCGGGGGGGGGCCAGGACCGGGGAGCTGTTTTTT.

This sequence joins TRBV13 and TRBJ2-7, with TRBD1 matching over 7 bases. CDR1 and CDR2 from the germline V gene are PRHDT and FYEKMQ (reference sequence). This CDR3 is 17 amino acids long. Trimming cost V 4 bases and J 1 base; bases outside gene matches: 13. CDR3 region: CASSSNLNRTGSYEQYF. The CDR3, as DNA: TGTGCCAGCAGCTCCAACCTCAATCGGACAGGTTCCTACGAGCAGTACTTC.